The sequence of this TCR beta chain was determined in a study of blood T cell repertoires in COVID-19. Looking at the study overall: There were acute and convalescent COVID-19 samples, and they came from the United States, Italy and Spain. T cells, B-cell-depleted T cells, or PBMCs supplied cDNA or gDNA.

Germline CDR1 is MDHEN and CDR2 is SYDVKM. The CDR3 contains 15 residues. V was cut by 6 bases and J by 6 bases, with 18 bases left in between. Measured with immunoSEQ multiplex PCR; TCRdb has only the in-frame clones, and not every one. In the table there are 250,000 to 350,000 clones, roughly 89% of which are singletons. The receptor comes from a young man with acute or convalescent COVID-19. V usage is TRBV28 and J usage is TRBJ2-1; possibly TRBD2 for D (6 bases). The sample was peripheral blood. Here the CDR3 reads CASRILRGGGNEQFF. Written as DNA, the CDR3 is TGTGCCAGCAGGATCCTTCGGGGAGGAGGCAATGAGCAGTTCTTC.